This T cell receptor (beta chain) originates from a study of OX40 agonist ivuxolimab in advanced cancers. Trimming left V 3 bases short and J 2 bases short, with 9 bases between. The germline V gene has CDR1 WNHNN and CDR2 SYGVQD (reference sequence). CDR3 length equals 14 residues. The data were produced by immunoSEQ multiplex PCR, yet TCRdb's version contains in-frame clones alone and is incomplete. The top ten hold about 2% of the sample, which has tens of thousands of clones, around 84% seen once. Sequences were derived from CD4+ or CD8+ T cells sorted from blood, sampled in a trial of the OX40 agonist ivuxolimab. This rearrangement joins TRBV10-1 to TRBJ2-3; TRBD1 might be the D (5 bases). The source of this sequence is an adult with an advanced solid tumor such as melanoma, head and neck, liver or kidney cancer. CDR3 coding DNA: TGCGCCAGCAGTGACAGGGTTCCCACAGATACGCAGTATTTT. Protein product: CASSDRVPTDTQYF.